The rows below give T cell receptor beta chains drawn from one sample of a study of spatial heterogeneity in lung cancer. Each CDR3 protein gets one entry after TCRdb re-called the 5' RACE reads with MiXCR. There are roughly 8,500 distinct CDR3 sequences in the sample; about 9.3% occur only once, and over 7.5% lies in the top ten. Specimen: lung tumor tissue, collected at surgery. These receptors all come from a male donor with early-stage non-small cell lung cancer. CDR3s include the opening cysteine and the closing phenylalanine or tryptophan. The D gene is left open where the match is weak. The size of a clone is reported for some rows only, either as once, few or many, or as a class for expanded clones.

>TRBJ2-5|TRBV29-1|many|TRBD2
CSAGLARETQYF
TGCAGCGCCGGACTAGCGAGGGAGACCCAGTACTTC
>TRBJ2-1|TRBV24-1|many|TRBD2
CATSETGGSSYNEQFF
TGTGCCACCAGTGAGACCGGGGGGAGCTCCTACAATGAGCAGTTCTTC
>TRBJ1-1|TRBV6-2/TRBV6-3|large|-
CASSSQDYTEAFF
TGTGCCAGCAGTTCACAGGATTACACTGAAGCTTTCTTT
>TRBJ1-1|TRBV20-1|medium-sized|-
CSARKPGANTEAFF
TGCAGTGCTAGAAAGCCAGGGGCAAACACTGAAGCTTTCTTT
>TRBJ2-5|TRBV5-1|medium-sized|TRBD2
CASSWGLAGKETQYF
TGCGCCAGCAGCTGGGGACTAGCGGGGAAAGAGACCCAGTACTTC
>TRBJ2-1|TRBV20-1|medium-sized|-
CSADPGGYNEQFF
TGCAGTGCAGACCCAGGGGGGTACAATGAGCAGTTCTTC
>TRBJ2-1|TRBV7-2|-|TRBD1
CASSRGQGIYNEQFF
TGTGCCAGCAGCCGAGGACAGGGGATCTACAATGAGCAGTTCTTC
>TRBJ1-4|TRBV5-4|medium-sized|-
CASSHRDTDEKLFF
TGTGCCAGCAGCCACCGGGACACTGATGAAAAACTGTTTTTT
>TRBJ1-6|TRBV5-1|few|-
CASSLTFDGPLHF
TGCGCCAGCAGCTTGACCTTTGATGGGCCCCTCCACTTT
>TRBJ2-3|TRBV7-9|few|-
CASSLGADTQYF
TGTGCCAGCAGCTTAGGGGCAGATACGCAGTATTTT
>TRBJ1-3|TRBV28|medium-sized|-
CASTGPKGNTIYF
TGTGCCAGCACAGGCCCAAAGGGAAACACCATATATTTT
>TRBJ1-5|TRBV28|medium-sized|-
CASTLGGWGNQPQHF
TGTGCCAGCACCCTCGGAGGGTGGGGCAATCAGCCCCAGCATTTT
>TRBJ2-5|TRBV7-9|few|-
CASSSYQETQYF
TGTGCCAGCAGCTCGTACCAAGAGACCCAGTACTTC
>TRBJ1-2|TRBV3-1|few|TRBD1
CASSRKDRGFQGYTF
TGTGCCAGCAGCCGCAAGGACAGGGGGTTTCAGGGCTACACCTTC
>TRBJ2-7|TRBV27|medium-sized|TRBD1
CASSLRGTGSYEQYF
TGTGCCAGCAGTTTACGGGGGACAGGATCCTACGAGCAGTACTTC
>TRBJ1-2|TRBV5-1|medium-sized|TRBD1
CASSPIGTGGKYGYTF
TGCGCCAGCAGCCCTATTGGGACAGGGGGCAAGTATGGCTACACCTTC
>TRBJ1-1|TRBV6-1|many|TRBD1
CASSGTGMYTEAFF
TGTGCCAGCAGCGGGACAGGGATGTACACTGAAGCTTTCTTT
>TRBJ2-7|TRBV2|medium-sized|TRBD1
CASRPTGATYEQYF
TGTGCCAGCAGACCGACAGGGGCGACCTACGAGCAGTACTTC
>TRBJ1-5|TRBV7-8|medium-sized|-
CASGVVGNQPQHF
TGTGCCAGCGGGGTAGTAGGGAATCAGCCCCAGCATTTT
>TRBJ1-1|TRBV20-1|medium-sized|-
CSASVFNTEAFF
TGCAGTGCTAGCGTGTTTAACACTGAAGCTTTCTTT
>TRBJ1-3|TRBV2|many|-
CASRTGNTIYF
TGTGCCAGCAGAACGGGAAACACCATATATTTT
>TRBJ2-5|TRBV7-7|few|-
CASSPHSYQETQYF
TGTGCCAGCAGCCCACACAGTTACCAAGAGACCCAGTACTTC
>TRBJ2-1|TRBV7-9|-|-
CASSRPGRSSYNEQFF
TGTGCCAGCAGCCGGCCCGGGCGAAGCTCCTACAATGAGCAGTTCTTC
>TRBJ1-4|TRBV20-1|-|-
CSAPKQGEKLFF
TGCAGTGCGCCTAAACAGGGCGAAAAACTGTTTTTT
>TRBJ1-6|TRBV27|-|-
CASRTGLAPLHF
TGTGCCAGCAGAACAGGGTTAGCACCCCTCCACTTT
>TRBJ2-6|TRBV5-4|medium-sized|-
CASSVGGVLSGANVLTF
TGTGCCAGCAGCGTGGGAGGTGTGCTCTCTGGGGCCAACGTCCTGACTTTC
>TRBJ2-1|TRBV18|few|TRBD2
CASSPQRGSDEQFF
TGTGCCAGCTCACCACAACGCGGGAGCGATGAGCAGTTCTTC
>TRBJ2-5|TRBV5-1|many|TRBD1
CASSPGTAHQETQYF
TGCGCCAGCAGCCCCGGGACAGCTCATCAAGAGACCCAGTACTTC
>TRBJ2-5|TRBV19|medium-sized|TRBD2
CASSIVTSGRMKTQYF
TGTGCCAGTAGTATTGTTACTAGCGGGAGGATGAAGACCCAGTACTTC
>TRBJ2-1|TRBV29-1|few|-
CSTRQNEQFF
TGCAGCACGAGACAGAATGAGCAGTTCTTC
>TRBJ2-2|TRBV7-3|-|-
CASSLGPNTGELSF
TGTGCCAGCAGTCTTGGTCCGAACACCGGGGAGCTGTCTTTT
>TRBJ2-5|TRBV24-1|many|-
CATSSLGGAQETQYF
TGTGCCACCAGTTCATTGGGGGGGGCCCAAGAGACCCAGTACTTC
>TRBJ2-1|TRBV12-3/TRBV12-4|few|TRBD2
CASSLGAGGEYNEQFF
TGTGCCAGCAGTTTGGGTGCGGGGGGCGAGTACAATGAGCAGTTCTTC